The 15 T cell receptor beta chains presented below share a single source sample, sequenced in a study of blood T cell repertoires in COVID-19. Clones were read by immunoSEQ multiplex PCR, and TCRdb kept only the in-frame ones, dropping some. This table has about 280,000 clones, around 85% appearing once. The sample comprised PBMCs or T cells enriched from blood (not recorded which). The receptor set was obtained from a woman aged 45-65 years who had recovered from COVID-19.

V gene TRBV10-2 combines with J gene TRBJ1-2; no clear D gene. The CDR3 totals 13 residues. Trimming shortened V by 2 bases and J by 4 bases, and 8 bases separated the two germline ends. Germline CDR1 WSHSY, CDR2 SAAADI. CDR3 DNA sequence: TGCGCCAGCAGTGAGGGTAGCCCCTATGGCTACACCTTC. It encodes CASSEGSPYGYTF.

The rearrangement links TRBV11-2 to TRBJ2-7, with 9 bases identical to TRBD2. The CDR3 totals 15 residues. The germline V gene has CDR1 SGHAT and CDR2 FQNNGV. Losses at the gene ends were 1 base for V and 2 bases for J; bases not matched to a gene: 3. The CDR3 sequence: CASSLVLAGPYEQYF. The CDR3 DNA follows: TGTGCCAGCAGCTTAGTTCTAGCGGGGCCCTACGAGCAGTACTTC.

The chain links TRBV11-3 to TRBJ2-1; 11 bases agree with TRBD2. This CDR3 is built from 19 residues. J was trimmed by 0 bases and V by 2 bases; bases with no gene match: 9. Germline CDR1 is SGHNT and CDR2 is YENEEA. As DNA, the CDR3 is TGTGCCAGCAGCTTATTTAGCGGGGGGGCCCCTGGCTCCTACAATGAGCAGTTCTTC. Translating it yields CASSLFSGGAPGSYNEQFF.

This clone has a single count. The CDR3 sequence is CASSGASGRMDEQYF. The CDR3 coding sequence is TGTGCCAGCAGCGGCGCTAGCGGGAGGATGGACGAGCAGTACTTC. The J gene is TRBJ2-7, the V gene TRBV9; 11 nucleotides line up with TRBD2. The junction had 7 bases not matched to a gene; V was cut back by 3 bases and J by 5 bases. This CDR3 is built from 15 residues. Germline values: CDR1 SGDLS, CDR2 YYNGEE.

V is TRBV29-1 and J is TRBJ1-1, with TRBD1 identical over 7 bases. The CDR3 consists of 12 residues. Germline CDR1 reads SQVTM; CDR2 reads ANQGSEA. V trimming: 7 bases; J trimming: 1 base; junction bases outside the gene matches: 3. The CDR3 spells CSATGENTEAFF. The DNA for the CDR3 is TGCAGCGCCACAGGGGAGAACACTGAAGCTTTCTTT.

This clone was seen only once. V usage is TRBV7-3 and J usage is TRBJ2-5, with TRBD1 matching 10 bases. V was pared by 6 bases and J by 2 bases, with 6 bases of the junction left unmatched. Germline lookup yields CDR1 SGHTA and CDR2 FQGTGA. The CDR3 loop spans 15 amino acids. CDR3 sequence: CASSGTGAAQETQYF. The CDR3 nucleotides read TGTGCCAGCAGTGGGACAGGGGCCGCTCAAGAGACCCAGTACTTC.

This clone appeared once. V and J are TRBV18 and TRBJ1-2; D is undetermined. With 3 bases removed from V and 8 bases from J, the gap between germline ends came to 13 bases. Germline CDR1 reads KGHSH; CDR2 reads LQKENI. The CDR3 totals 13 residues. The CDR3 region is CASSPGVERGYTF. In DNA, the CDR3 is TGTGCCAGCTCACCGGGCGTTGAGAGAGGCTACACCTTC.

This chain connects TRBV19 to TRBJ2-1; 7 bases match TRBD2. There are 15 residues in the CDR3. Unmatched junction bases numbered 11, after V lost 6 bases and J lost 6 bases. The germline gives CDR1 LNHDA, CDR2 SQIVND (reference sequence). The CDR3 sequence: CASSLLGGSSNEQFF. The CDR3 DNA reads as TGTGCCAGTAGCCTTCTGGGCGGGAGTAGCAATGAGCAGTTCTTC.

This sequence joins TRBV11-2 and TRBJ2-2; D unclear. Trimming took 5 bases from V and 0 from J, leaving 13 bases between them. CDR1 SGHAT and CDR2 FQNNGV come from the germline V gene. The CDR3 length is 16 residues. This CDR3 reads CASSPHRLSNTGELFF. CDR3 sequence (DNA): TGTGCCAGCAGCCCCCATCGACTCTCGAACACCGGGGAGCTGTTTTTT. Supplemented by reference TRBV11-2 and TRBJ2-2, the full variable domain reads EAGVAQSPRYKIIEKRQSVAFWCNPISGHATLYWYQQILGQGPKLLIQFQNNGVVDDSQLPKDRFSAERLKGVDSTLKIQPAKLEDSAVYLCASSPHRLSNTGELFFGEGSRLTVL.

The V gene is TRBV19, the J gene TRBJ1-2; 8 bases align to TRBD1. Trimming removed 2 bases from V and 8 bases from J; junction bases left unmatched: 7. Germline V gene sequence: CDR1 LNHDA, CDR2 SQIVND (reference sequence). There are 14 residues in the CDR3. The CDR3 DNA follows: TGTGCCAGTAGTATACACAGGGGGACCTTGGGCTACACCTTC. This codes for CASSIHRGTLGYTF.

The rearrangement joins TRBV4-2 to TRBJ2-1; D is perhaps TRBD2 (5 bases). The CDR3 consists of 15 residues. The ends were cut back, 0 bases at V and 5 bases at J, with 11 bases in the middle. In germline, CDR1 is LGHNA, CDR2 YNFKEQ. CDR3 residues: CASSQDISGNNEQFF. CDR3 nucleotide sequence: TGTGCCAGCAGCCAAGATATATCGGGGAACAATGAGCAGTTCTTC.

V and J are TRBV18 and TRBJ2-5; possibly TRBD2 for D (6 bases). The CDR3 has 14 residues. Trimming took off 2 bases at V and 3 bases at J, with 10 bases between the two ends. From germline, CDR1 is KGHSH and CDR2 LQKENI. CDR3 in DNA: TGTGCCAGCTCACCAAACCCGGGGGAAGAGACCCAGTACTTC. Protein product: CASSPNPGEETQYF.

On this clone: Other DNA sequences from this sample encode an identical CDR3 as well. The chain is built from TRBV29-1 and TRBJ2-2; D may be TRBD2 (5 bases). Germline V gene sequence: CDR1 SQVTM, CDR2 ANQGSEA. The CDR3 has 12 residues. V lost 4 bases, J lost 4 bases, and 7 bases lay in between. CDR3 sequence reads: CSVGGGTGELFF. The CDR3 DNA reads TGCAGCGTTGGTGGAGGCACCGGGGAGCTGTTTTTT.

The V gene is TRBV5-4, the J gene TRBJ2-4; 9 bases agree with TRBD2. In germline, CDR1 is SGHNT, CDR2 YYREEE (reference sequence). The CDR3 consists of 14 residues. Trimming at V came to 2 bases and at J to 6 bases, leaving 3 bases not matched to a gene. This chain's CDR3 is CASSFRREGNIQYF. The CDR3 bases are TGTGCCAGCAGCTTCAGGCGGGAGGGAAACATTCAGTACTTC.

The chain combines TRBV30 with TRBJ1-1; possibly TRBD1 for D (6 bases). The CDR3 sequence is 15 residues long. The germline V gene has CDR1 GTSNPN and CDR2 SVGIG (reference sequence). Between the trimmed V and J ends, which lost 0 bases and 1 base, there was a span of 12 bases. As DNA, the CDR3 is TGTGCCTGGAGTGTACCGGGGGGCCGGAACACTGAAGCTTTCTTT. Translating gives CAWSVPGGRNTEAFF.